Shown below are 28 T cell receptor beta chains from a single sample sequenced in a study of cytomegalovirus exposure and HLA in healthy donors. Use of 60 Vbeta and 13 Jbeta primers characterized the PCR. The data were produced by immunoSEQ multiplex PCR, yet TCRdb's version contains in-frame clones alone and is incomplete. The sample includes 150,000 to 200,000 clones, about four fifths seen only once; the top ten take around 1%. Sequencing was carried out using PBMCs. These receptors were collected from a woman between 40 and 50 years old in good health and CMV-seronegative.

V is TRBV11-2 and J is TRBJ2-5; 7 positions agree with TRBD1. Germline CDR1 reads SGHAT; CDR2 reads FQNNGV. With V trimmed by 6 bases and J by 2 bases, 9 bases remained unmatched. CDR3 size: 15 residues. In nucleotides, the CDR3 is TGTGCCAGCAGGTCACTCAGGGGGTCACAAGAGACCCAGTACTTC. Protein product: CASRSLRGSQETQYF.

The chain links TRBV18 to TRBJ1-1, with D maybe TRBD1 (6 bases). Between the trimmed V and J ends, which lost 1 base and 2 bases, there was a span of 11 bases. CDR1 KGHSH and CDR2 LQKENI come from the germline V gene. The CDR3 spans 15 residues. CDR3 in DNA: TGTGCCAGCTCACCACTAGGACAGAGAAACACTGAAGCTTTCTTT. It yields the protein CASSPLGQRNTEAFF. Full variable domain (outside the CDR3, taken from reference TRBV18 and TRBJ1-1): NAGVMQNPRHLVRRRGQEARLRCSPMKGHSHVYWYRQLPEEGLKFMVYLQKENIIDESGMPKERFSAEFPKEGPSILRIQQVVRGDSAAYFCASSPLGQRNTEAFFGQGTRLTVV.

V is TRBV6-1 and J is TRBJ2-5; tentative D call: TRBD2 (7 bases). The length of the CDR3 is 14 residues. V was trimmed by 6 bases and J by 13 bases, leaving 24 bases between them. Looked up from germline, CDR1 is MNHNS and CDR2 is SASEGT. CDR3 DNA sequence: TGTGCCAGCAGCGGGAGTTTGGTCGGGGGGCTCTTGTACTTC. It codes for CASSGSLVGGLLYF.

The genes are TRBV5-1 and TRBJ2-5; D might be TRBD2 (6 bases). Germline CDR1 SGHRS, CDR2 YFSETQ. The length of the CDR3 is 15 residues. The V end was cut by 1 base, the J end by 4 bases, with 14 bases between. DNA for the CDR3: TGCGCCAGCAGCTTGATTCCGGGGGATTCAGAGACCCAGTACTTC. Protein product: CASSLIPGDSETQYF.

The V and J genes are TRBV6-6 and TRBJ2-5; D may be TRBD2 (5 bases). With 0 bases removed from V and 9 bases from J, the gap between germline ends came to 8 bases. The CDR3 runs 12 residues. Per germline, CDR1 MNHNY and CDR2 SVGAGI (reference sequence). The chain's CDR3 is CASSYSGAAQYF. CDR3 in DNA: TGTGCCAGCAGTTACTCTGGAGCGGCCCAGTACTTC.

The chain links TRBV13 to TRBJ2-1, with TRBD2 matching 7 bases. The CDR3 is 16 residues long. V was pared by 5 bases and J by 0 bases, with 7 bases of the junction left unmatched. Germline V gene data show CDR1 as PRHDT and CDR2 as FYEKMQ (reference sequence). The CDR3 is CASSLSGPSSYNEQFF. CDR3 bases: TGTGCCAGCAGCCTTAGCGGGCCCAGCTCCTACAATGAGCAGTTCTTC.

The chain employs TRBV6-6 and TRBJ2-7, with a tentative D call TRBD1 (5 bases). Germline assignment: CDR1 MNHNY and CDR2 SVGAGI (reference sequence). The V gene lost 7 bases and the J gene lost 3 bases, with 16 bases spanning the gap. The CDR3 contains 14 residues. DNA of the CDR3: TGTGCCAGCAACCCAGGGTCCACGGGCTACGAGCAGTACTTC. As protein: CASNPGSTGYEQYF.

J is TRBJ1-6 and V is TRBV9; 7 positions agree with TRBD1. The CDR3 spans 14 residues. Trimming cost V 4 bases and J 7 bases; bases outside gene matches: 5. Germline CDR1 SGDLS, CDR2 YYNGEE. The CDR3 bases are TGTGCCAGCAGCCAACAAGGGGGCAATTCACCCCTCCACTTT. This gives the protein CASSQQGGNSPLHF.

This clone occurred a few times. The chain has TRBV7-3 and TRBJ2-3; possible D gene TRBD2, 7 bases. V was trimmed by 2 bases and J by 4 bases, leaving 19 bases between them. The CDR3 runs to 17 residues. The V gene's germline CDR1 is SGHTA and CDR2 FQGTGA. The CDR3 is CASSLPQKGGGADTQYF. Written as DNA, the CDR3 is TGTGCCAGCAGCTTACCCCAAAAAGGGGGAGGGGCAGATACGCAGTATTTT.

V usage is TRBV18 and J usage is TRBJ2-5; the match to TRBD1 covers 8 bases. Trimming at V came to 1 base and at J to 1 base, leaving 2 bases not matched to a gene. There are 15 residues in the CDR3. The germline V gene has CDR1 KGHSH and CDR2 LQKENI. The CDR3, as DNA: TGTGCCAGCTCACCACGGACAGGGCCCCAAGAGACCCAGTACTTC. Amino acids: CASSPRTGPQETQYF.

The J gene is TRBJ2-7, the V gene TRBV29-1, with a weak D call TRBD1 (5 bases). The germline V gene has CDR1 SQVTM and CDR2 ANQGSEA. The CDR3 totals 13 residues. V was clipped by 1 base and J by 7 bases, with 14 bases between them. CDR3 nucleotide sequence: TGCAGCGTTGAAGTATCTACTTCAGGGGAGCAGTACGTC. Encoded protein: CSVEVSTSGEQYV.

CDR3 protein: CASKASGRNTGELFF. DNA of the CDR3: TGTGCCAGCAAGGCTAGCGGGAGGAACACCGGGGAGCTGTTTTTT. The V gene is TRBV2, the J gene TRBJ2-2, with 10 bases fitting TRBD2. The ends lost 7 bases at V and 1 base at J; junction bases unmatched: 3. This CDR3 has 15 residues. CDR1 is SNHLY, CDR2 FYNNEI, per germline.

The chain recombines TRBV11-2 with TRBJ2-7; 9 bases match TRBD1. The CDR3 totals 15 residues. The germline V gene encodes CDR1 SGHAT and CDR2 FQNNGV. Germline trimming cut 4 bases from V and 2 bases from J; bases unmatched to any gene: 6. The CDR3 DNA reads as TGTGCCAGCAGCTGGGGGACAGGGATACCCTACGAGCAGTACTTC. Amino acid sequence: CASSWGTGIPYEQYF.

The chain couples TRBV7-3 to TRBJ2-7; the D gene is possibly TRBD2 (7 bases). The V end lost 7 bases, the J end lost 5 bases, and 27 bases lay between the germline ends. This CDR3 spans 17 amino acids. Per the germline V gene, CDR1 is SGHTA and CDR2 is FQGTGA. CDR3 in amino acids: CASTSGGGRLGPHEQYV. CDR3 DNA: TGTGCCAGCACTTCTGGGGGCGGGAGATTAGGCCCGCACGAGCAGTACGTC.

The chain combines TRBV5-1 with TRBJ2-1; the D gene is possibly TRBD2 (6 bases). V was clipped by 7 bases and J by 3 bases, with 17 bases between them. CDR3 length: 15 amino acids. The germline gives CDR1 SGHRS, CDR2 YFSETQ. CDR3 protein: CASSARDGFYNEQFF. The CDR3 bases are TGCGCCAGCTCGGCGCGGGATGGGTTCTACAATGAGCAGTTCTTC.

The V call is TRBV4-3, the J call TRBJ1-5; TRBD1 aligns across 8 bases. From germline, CDR1 is LGHNA and CDR2 YSLEER. Trimming cost V 0 bases and J 6 bases; bases outside gene matches: 7. This CDR3 has 16 amino acids. The CDR3 DNA reads TGCGCCAGCAGCCAAGATCCAGGGGGCAGTGCTCAGCCCCAGCATTTT. This gives the protein CASSQDPGGSAQPQHF.

The chain recombines TRBV18 with TRBJ2-7; 8 bases align to TRBD2. Germline-derived CDR1 and CDR2 are KGHSH and LQKENI. The CDR3 has 17 residues. V lost 4 bases to trimming and J lost 3 bases; unmatched junction nucleotides: 14. CDR3 sequence reads: CASSHDPVLAGGYEQYF. The CDR3 DNA sequence: TGTGCCAGCTCACACGACCCAGTTCTAGCGGGTGGCTACGAGCAGTACTTC. Looking up the rest from reference TRBV18 and TRBJ2-7 gives the full variable domain: NAGVMQNPRHLVRRRGQEARLRCSPMKGHSHVYWYRQLPEEGLKFMVYLQKENIIDESGMPKERFSAEFPKEGPSILRIQQVVRGDSAAYFCASSHDPVLAGGYEQYFGPGTRLTVT.

The chain carries TRBV6-1 and TRBJ1-5; 10 bases fit TRBD1. Germline values: CDR1 MNHNS, CDR2 SASEGT. The CDR3 has 15 amino acids. J lost 2 bases, V lost 7 bases, and 5 bases had no gene match. The CDR3 DNA reads TGTGCCAGCACCCGGGACAGGGGTGGCAATCAGCCCCAGCATTTT. Protein sequence: CASTRDRGGNQPQHF.

The CDR3 loop reads CASSQGENYGYTF. The CDR3 coding sequence is TGCGCCAGCAGCCAAGGAGAGAACTATGGCTACACCTTC. V is TRBV4-3 and J is TRBJ1-2; unclear D gene. V was cut by 1 base and J by 2 bases, with 5 bases left in between. Germline loops: CDR1 LGHNA, CDR2 YSLEER. This CDR3 region has 13 residues.

The J gene is TRBJ1-2, the V gene TRBV2; D gene ambiguous. Trimming stripped 1 base from V and 7 bases from J, with 19 bases between. Germline CDR1 reads SNHLY; CDR2 reads FYNNEI. The CDR3 contains 16 residues. The CDR3 loop is CASSEGISRGASGYTF. As DNA, the CDR3 is TGTGCCAGCAGTGAAGGAATTAGCCGAGGCGCCTCTGGCTACACCTTC.

V is TRBV4-3 and J is TRBJ2-2; 7 bases agree with TRBD1. In germline, CDR1 is LGHNA, CDR2 YSLEER. V trimming: 0 bases; J trimming: 2 bases; junction bases outside the gene matches: 6. The CDR3 loop spans 17 amino acids. This chain's CDR3 is CASSQDMAGGNTGELFF. The CDR3 coding sequence is TGCGCCAGCAGCCAAGATATGGCAGGGGGTAACACCGGGGAGCTGTTTTTT.

The V gene is TRBV18, the J gene TRBJ2-7; 8 nucleotides line up with TRBD2. The CDR3 spans 14 residues. V gave up 3 bases and J gave up 3 bases; unmatched junction bases: 4. From germline, CDR1 is KGHSH and CDR2 LQKENI. The CDR3 region is CASSPGTRDYEQYV. CDR3 DNA: TGTGCCAGCTCACCCGGGACTAGAGACTACGAGCAGTACGTC.

The CDR3 sequence is CAWSVEAASYNEQFF. The CDR3 nucleotides are TGTGCCTGGAGTGTGGAGGCGGCCTCCTACAATGAGCAGTTCTTC. V usage is TRBV30 and J usage is TRBJ2-1; the D gene is possibly TRBD2 (5 bases). CDR1 GTSNPN and CDR2 SVGIG come from the germline V gene (reference sequence). V was pared by 0 bases and J by 0 bases, with 9 bases between. The CDR3 is made up of 15 amino acids.

The chain recombines TRBV19 with TRBJ1-1, with TRBD1 matching over 8 bases. CDR3 size: 13 residues. Germline V gene data show CDR1 as LNHDA and CDR2 as SQIVND (reference sequence). V dropped 5 bases and J dropped 6; count of bases not matched to a gene: 5. CDR3 sequence (DNA): TGTGCCAGTAGTGGACAGGGTTACGCTGAAGCTTTCTTT. Translated: CASSGQGYAEAFF.

The gene calls are TRBV7-3 and TRBJ2-3; 9 nucleotides line up with TRBD1. Trimming cost V 2 bases and J 3 bases; bases outside gene matches: 9. This CDR3 region has 17 residues. Germline-derived CDR1 and CDR2 are SGHTA and FQGTGA. The chain's CDR3 is CASSLAGQGFGTDTQYF. The DNA of the CDR3 is TGTGCCAGCAGCTTAGCAGGACAGGGGTTCGGTACAGATACGCAGTATTTT.

The rearrangement links TRBV6-1 to TRBJ1-1; 7 bases are shared with TRBD1. In germline, CDR1 is MNHNS, CDR2 SASEGT. The trim removed 8 bases at V and 1 base at J, leaving 4 bases unmatched. This CDR3 is 13 amino acids long. CDR3 DNA sequence: TGTGCCAGCGTGGACAGGAGGAACACTGAAGCTTTCTTT. Translation: CASVDRRNTEAFF.

This clone was counted between two and nine times. The chain employs TRBV19 and TRBJ1-1, with 7 bases that match TRBD1. Germline V gives CDR1 LNHDA, CDR2 SQIVND (reference sequence). Trimming removed 5 bases from V and 10 bases from J; junction bases left unmatched: 7. This CDR3 has 12 amino acids. In DNA, the CDR3 is TGTGCCAGTAGTCAAGGGGGCCCTGGAGCTTTCTTT. Protein product: CASSQGGPGAFF.

V is TRBV19 and J is TRBJ2-1; D is undetermined. In germline, CDR1 is LNHDA, CDR2 SQIVND (reference sequence). V shed 4 bases and J shed 3 bases, with 7 bases lying between them. The CDR3 is made up of 13 amino acids. The CDR3 coding sequence is TGTGCCAGTAGTACCTCGGTCTACAATGAGCAGTTCTTC. This encodes CASSTSVYNEQFF.